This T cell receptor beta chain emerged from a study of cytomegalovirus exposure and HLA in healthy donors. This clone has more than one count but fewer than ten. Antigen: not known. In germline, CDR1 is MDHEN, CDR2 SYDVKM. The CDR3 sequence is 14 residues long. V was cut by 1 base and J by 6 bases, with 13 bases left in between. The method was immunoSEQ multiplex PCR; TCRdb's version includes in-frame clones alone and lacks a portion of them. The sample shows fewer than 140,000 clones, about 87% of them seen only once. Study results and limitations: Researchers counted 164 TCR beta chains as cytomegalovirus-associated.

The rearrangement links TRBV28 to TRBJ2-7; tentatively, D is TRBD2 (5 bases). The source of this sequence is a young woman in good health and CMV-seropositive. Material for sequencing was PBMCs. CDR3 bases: TGTGCCAGCAGTTTATCCCCGGGGAACCCCGAGCAGTACGTC. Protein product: CASSLSPGNPEQYV.